The T cell receptor (beta chain) under discussion was sequenced for a study of CD8+ T cells in alopecia areata. Background on the study: Patients given treatment had severity scored by the percentage of scalp area affected. Study-wide points: Tofacitinib yielded significantly lower scalp clonality and fewer expanded CD8+ clones among the top 100.

Extraction and reverse transcription of RNA yielded cDNA as the sequencing template. Sequencing used immunoSEQ multiplex PCR; TCRdb keeps in-frame clones, though not all of them. Found here are over 85,000 clones, approximately 70% of them singletons; the top ten hold approximately 15%. Germline lookup yields CDR1 MGHRA and CDR2 YSYEKL. The CDR3 is made up of 14 amino acids. The V and J ends lost 4 bases and 8 bases, in that order; junction bases with no gene match: 7. Treatment denoted: oral pan-JAK inhibitor, 5-10 mg twice daily. The authors sorted CD4+ and CD8+ T cells from PBMCs. As concerns this clone: Its antigen is currently unknown.

The receptor's source is a human donor with alopecia areata. The starting material was CD8+ T cells sorted from blood, obtained around week 42, from a patient treated with tofacitinib. The rearrangement uses TRBV4-1 and TRBJ2-1; TRBD2 agrees at 8 bases. CDR3 nucleotides: TGCGCCAGCAGCCTTCCGGGGGGGCCTTATGAGCAGTTCTTC. Residues: CASSLPGGPYEQFF.